The rows below give T cell receptor beta chains drawn from one sample of a study of blood T cells in healthy people across ages. MiXCR, run by TCRdb on the 5' RACE reads, gives a single entry per CDR3 protein. The table lists fewer than 950,000 distinct CDR3 sequences, under 40% of them singletons. The source material was blood. The receptors come from a man between 18 and 35 years old in good health. Each CDR3 is given with its conserved first and last residue. The order of the fields is D gene, J gene, clone size, V gene, CDR3 protein, CDR3 DNA. A D gene is named only where the DNA matches it firmly. Clone size is stated in some rows and not others, as once, few, many or a class when expanded.

D: TRBD1
J: TRBJ2-3
size: -
V: TRBV12-3/TRBV12-4
CDR3: CASSSTGGADVEYF
DNA: TGTGCCAGCAGTTCCACAGGGGGAGCAGATGTGGAATATTTT

D: TRBD2
J: TRBJ2-3
size: -
V: TRBV28
CDR3: CASSITSGSSTDTQYF
DNA: TGTGCCAGCAGTATTACTAGCGGGAGTAGCACAGATACGCAGTATTTT

D: TRBD2
J: TRBJ2-3
size: -
V: TRBV19
CDR3: CASSMDGEGDTQYF
DNA: TGTGCCAGTAGTATGGACGGGGAGGGAGATACGCAGTATTTT

D: TRBD2
J: TRBJ2-5
size: few
V: TRBV12-3/TRBV12-4
CDR3: CASSTSGGQETQYF
DNA: TGTGCCAGCAGTACTAGCGGGGGTCAAGAGACCCAGTACTTC

D: -
J: TRBJ2-7
size: -
V: TRBV14
CDR3: CASSQDHIRGTNEQYF
DNA: TGTGCCAGCAGCCAAGATCATATCAGGGGAACAAATGAGCAGTACTTC

D: TRBD1
J: TRBJ2-5
size: -
V: TRBV5-1
CDR3: CASSGTGSGTQYF
DNA: TGCGCCAGCAGCGGGACAGGGTCAGGGACCCAGTACTTC

D: -
J: TRBJ1-2
size: -
V: TRBV20-1
CDR3: CSASVGSGDYGYTF
DNA: TGCAGTGCTAGTGTAGGGTCTGGGGACTATGGCTACACCTTC

D: -
J: TRBJ2-5
size: few
V: TRBV10-3
CDR3: CAISDPGIGETQYF
DNA: TGTGCCATCAGTGACCCAGGGATCGGCGAGACCCAGTACTTC

D: TRBD1
J: TRBJ1-2
size: many
V: TRBV7-9
CDR3: CASSPQGVRRYGYTF
DNA: TGTGCCAGCAGCCCTCAGGGGGTCAGGCGCTATGGCTACACCTTC

D: -
J: TRBJ1-2
size: few
V: TRBV12-3/TRBV12-4
CDR3: CASSLDEGRGIGYTF
DNA: TGTGCCAGCAGTTTAGACGAGGGCCGGGGGATCGGCTACACCTTC

D: TRBD1
J: TRBJ1-5
size: -
V: TRBV6-2/TRBV6-3
CDR3: CASRYDRVEGQPQHF
DNA: TGTGCCAGCAGATACGACAGGGTCGAGGGGCAGCCCCAGCATTTT

D: TRBD1
J: TRBJ2-7
size: few
V: TRBV5-4
CDR3: CASSFRDRATYEQYF
DNA: TGTGCCAGCAGCTTCCGGGACAGGGCCACCTACGAGCAGTACTTC

D: -
J: TRBJ2-7
size: -
V: TRBV7-2
CDR3: CASSRMKYLVEDYNEQYF
DNA: TGTGCCAGCAGCCGAATGAAGTATTTGGTAGAGGACTACAATGAGCAGTACTTC

D: TRBD2
J: TRBJ2-7
size: -
V: TRBV20-1
CDR3: CSANTVVAGPYNEQYF
DNA: TGCAGTGCAAACACCGTGGTAGCGGGACCATACAATGAGCAGTACTTC

D: -
J: TRBJ2-7
size: -
V: TRBV10-3
CDR3: CAISTDSYEQYF
DNA: TGTGCCATTTCGACAGACTCCTACGAGCAGTACTTC

D: -
J: TRBJ1-4
size: few
V: TRBV7-2
CDR3: CASSRVGGTHEKLFF
DNA: TGTGCCAGCAGCCGAGTTGGGGGTACCCATGAAAAACTGTTTTTT

D: -
J: TRBJ1-4
size: -
V: TRBV7-2
CDR3: CASSRGRLGENEKLFF
DNA: TGTGCCAGCAGCCGTGGACGACTCGGGGAGAATGAAAAACTGTTTTTT

D: -
J: TRBJ2-3
size: once
V: TRBV15
CDR3: CATSRRPGSRTDTQYF
DNA: TGTGCCACCAGCAGAAGACCAGGCTCCCGCACAGATACGCAGTATTTT

D: -
J: TRBJ1-2
size: many
V: TRBV29-1
CDR3: CSVEEGFSGYTF
DNA: TGCAGCGTTGAAGAGGGTTTCTCTGGCTACACCTTC

D: -
J: TRBJ2-7
size: -
V: TRBV27
CDR3: CASSLFGASYNEQYF
DNA: TGTGCCAGCAGTTTATTTGGGGCCTCCTACAATGAGCAGTACTTC

D: -
J: TRBJ2-3
size: many
V: TRBV20-1
CDR3: CSGLPLATDTQYF
DNA: TGCAGTGGACTCCCCCTGGCAACAGATACGCAGTATTTT

D: -
J: TRBJ2-3
size: -
V: TRBV4-3
CDR3: CASSAEGDTQYF
DNA: TGCGCCAGCAGCGCAGAGGGAGATACGCAGTATTTT

D: TRBD2
J: TRBJ2-1
size: -
V: TRBV15
CDR3: CATRGTSGGEETQFF
DNA: TGTGCCACCAGGGGGACTAGCGGGGGGGAAGAGACCCAGTTCTTC

D: -
J: TRBJ2-5
size: many
V: TRBV5-1
CDR3: CASSRGISGTQETQYF
DNA: TGCGCCAGCAGCCGAGGGATTTCGGGGACTCAAGAGACCCAGTACTTC

D: -
J: TRBJ1-4
size: few
V: TRBV3-1
CDR3: CASRAVAGPEVNEKLFF
DNA: TGTGCCAGCAGGGCGGTGGCGGGGCCCGAGGTCAATGAAAAACTGTTTTTT

D: -
J: TRBJ2-3
size: -
V: TRBV27
CDR3: CASSSPEHAGTDTQYF
DNA: TGTGCCAGCAGTTCCCCCGAGCACGCGGGGACAGATACGCAGTATTTT

D: TRBD1
J: TRBJ1-2
size: few
V: TRBV13
CDR3: CASSLGRTGENYGYTF
DNA: TGTGCCAGCAGCTTAGGACGGACAGGAGAGAACTATGGCTACACCTTC